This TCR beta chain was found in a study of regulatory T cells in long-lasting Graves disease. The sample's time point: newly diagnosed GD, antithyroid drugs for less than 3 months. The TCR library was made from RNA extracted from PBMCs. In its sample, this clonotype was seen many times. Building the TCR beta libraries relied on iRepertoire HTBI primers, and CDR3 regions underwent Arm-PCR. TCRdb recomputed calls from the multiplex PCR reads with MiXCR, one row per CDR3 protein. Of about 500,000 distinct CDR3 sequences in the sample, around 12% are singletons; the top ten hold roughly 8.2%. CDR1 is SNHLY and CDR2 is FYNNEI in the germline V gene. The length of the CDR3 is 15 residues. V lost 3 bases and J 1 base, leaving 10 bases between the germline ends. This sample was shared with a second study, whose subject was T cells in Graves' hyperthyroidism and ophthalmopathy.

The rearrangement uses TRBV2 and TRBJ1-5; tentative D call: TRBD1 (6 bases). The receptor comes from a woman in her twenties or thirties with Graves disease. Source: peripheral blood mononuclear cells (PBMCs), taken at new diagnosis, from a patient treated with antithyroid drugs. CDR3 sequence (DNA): TGTGCCAGCAGTGACCCCAGGGGCAGCAATCAGCCCCAGCATTTT. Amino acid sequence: CASSDPRGSNQPQHF.